A selection of T cell receptor beta chains follows, all from one sample in a study of cytotoxic CD8 clonotypes in ibrutinib-treated CLL. Clones were read by immunoSEQ multiplex PCR, and TCRdb kept only the in-frame ones, dropping some. Of approximately 48,000 clones listed, 45% to 55% are singletons. Sequencing used PBMCs, obtained after 12 months of ibrutinib treatment. The receptors derive from a human donor with chronic lymphocytic leukemia. The CDR3 runs from the conserved cysteine through the conserved F or W. D genes are given only for firm matches. Some rows have no size entry. The others give once, few or many, or a class for an expanded clone.

DNA: TGCGCCAGCAGCCAGGACAGGGAAGGGGAGACCCAGTACTTC
CDR3: CASSQDREGETQYF
J: TRBJ2-5
size: few
length: 14
D: TRBD1
V: TRBV5-1

DNA: TGTGCCAGTAGGTTTGGTGGCTACACCTTC
CDR3: CASRFGGYTF
J: TRBJ1-2
size: few
length: 10
D: -
V: TRBV19

DNA: TGTGCCAGCAGCTTGCCCGACAGGGTCGGCGATGAGCAGTTCTTC
CDR3: CASSLPDRVGDEQFF
J: TRBJ2-1
size: -
length: 15
D: TRBD1
V: TRBV5-4

DNA: TGTGCCAGCAGCCTTCAATTTTATGGCTACACCTTC
CDR3: CASSLQFYGYTF
J: TRBJ1-2
size: -
length: 12
D: -
V: TRBV7-2

DNA: TGTGCCAGCAGTTTAAAGGCAGGGTGGGCCCTGGACTATGGCTACACCTTC
CDR3: CASSLKAGWALDYGYTF
J: TRBJ1-2
size: few
length: 17
D: -
V: TRBV27

DNA: TGTGCCAGCTGTACTACAGCAATCAACACTGAAGCTTTCTTT
CDR3: CASCTTAINTEAFF
J: TRBJ1-1
size: once
length: 14
D: -
V: TRBV6-4

DNA: TGTGCCAGCAGCCCGACCGGACAGGGGAATCAGCCCCAGCATTTT
CDR3: CASSPTGQGNQPQHF
J: TRBJ1-5
size: -
length: 15
D: TRBD1
V: TRBV7-3

DNA: TGTGCCAGCAGCGCGGACAGGGAGGATACTGAAGCTTTCTTT
CDR3: CASSADREDTEAFF
J: TRBJ1-1
size: -
length: 14
D: TRBD1
V: TRBV9

DNA: TGCGCCAGCAGCCTTCAGTCGGGGCGGGACACCCCCTACGAGCAGTACTTC
CDR3: CASSLQSGRDTPYEQYF
J: TRBJ2-7
size: -
length: 17
D: -
V: TRBV5-1

DNA: TGTGCCAGCAGATTCCCCACACGGGGTACGCAGTATTTT
CDR3: CASRFPTRGTQYF
J: TRBJ2-3
size: few
length: 13
D: -
V: TRBV28

DNA: TGTGCCAGCAGCCCATTCTGGGGACAGGGGGCGGATGAGCAGTTCTTC
CDR3: CASSPFWGQGADEQFF
J: TRBJ2-1
size: -
length: 16
D: TRBD1
V: TRBV7-9

DNA: TGTGCCAGCAGCTTTCAGGACCGGTCTGAGCAGTTCTTC
CDR3: CASSFQDRSEQFF
J: TRBJ2-1
size: once
length: 13
D: -
V: TRBV7-8

DNA: TGTGCCAGCAGCCAGGGTACGGAATACTTTTCACCCCTCCACTTT
CDR3: CASSQGTEYFSPLHF
J: TRBJ1-6
size: -
length: 15
D: -
V: TRBV7-9

DNA: TGTGCCAGCAGCTTCGCGGCAGCGTGGTACTTC
CDR3: CASSFAAAWYF
J: TRBJ2-7
size: few
length: 11
D: -
V: TRBV6-1

DNA: TGTGCCATCAGTGAGTCAGGAACAAACAATGAGCAGTTCTTC
CDR3: CAISESGTNNEQFF
J: TRBJ2-1
size: -
length: 14
D: -
V: TRBV10-3

DNA: TGCGCCAGCAGCGGGGACAGCTACAATGAGCAGTTCTTC
CDR3: CASSGDSYNEQFF
J: TRBJ2-1
size: -
length: 13
D: TRBD1
V: TRBV5-1

DNA: TGTGCCAGTAGTATTGGGGGGCTCCCCGGGGAGCTGTTTTTT
CDR3: CASSIGGLPGELFF
J: TRBJ2-2
size: -
length: 14
D: -
V: TRBV19

DNA: TGTGCCACCAGCACCGGGTTGTCCACGGCGGGCAATCAGCCCCAGCATTTT
CDR3: CATSTGLSTAGNQPQHF
J: TRBJ1-5
size: -
length: 17
D: -
V: TRBV15

DNA: TGTGCCAGCAGTACGAGCGGGAGAGAGTCCTACAATGAGCAGTTCTTC
CDR3: CASSTSGRESYNEQFF
J: TRBJ2-1
size: -
length: 16
D: TRBD2
V: TRBV6-6

DNA: TGTGCCAGCAGCCAAGAAATTCTGTACGAGCAGTACTTC
CDR3: CASSQEILYEQYF
J: TRBJ2-7
size: -
length: 13
D: -
V: TRBV14

DNA: TGTGCCAGCAGCCCCCGTCGGGGAGGGGACGAGCAGTACTTC
CDR3: CASSPRRGGDEQYF
J: TRBJ2-7
size: few
length: 14
D: TRBD2
V: TRBV9

DNA: TGTGCCAGCAGCGGACTGACGAACACCGGGGAGCTGTTTTTT
CDR3: CASSGLTNTGELFF
J: TRBJ2-2
size: few
length: 14
D: -
V: TRBV27